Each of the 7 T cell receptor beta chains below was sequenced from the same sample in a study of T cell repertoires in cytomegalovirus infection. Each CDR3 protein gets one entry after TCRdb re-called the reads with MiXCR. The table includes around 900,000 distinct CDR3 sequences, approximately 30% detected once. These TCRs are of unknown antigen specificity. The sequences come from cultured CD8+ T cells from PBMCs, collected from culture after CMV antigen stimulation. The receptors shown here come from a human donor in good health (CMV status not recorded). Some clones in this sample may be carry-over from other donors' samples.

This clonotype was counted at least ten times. CDR3 bases: TGTGCCAGCAGCCCGGGACAGGGCCACAATGAGCAGTTCTTC. Amino acids: CASSPGQGHNEQFF. The genes are TRBV27 and TRBJ2-1; 9 bases match TRBD1. The CDR3 sequence is 14 residues long. V lost 6 bases to trimming and J lost 5 bases; unmatched junction nucleotides: 5. From germline, CDR1 is MNHEY and CDR2 SMNVEV (reference sequence).

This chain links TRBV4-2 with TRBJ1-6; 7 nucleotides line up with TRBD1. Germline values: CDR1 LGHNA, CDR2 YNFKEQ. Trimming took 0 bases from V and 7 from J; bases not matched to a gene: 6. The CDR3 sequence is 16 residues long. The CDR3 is CASSQDDLTGNSPLHF. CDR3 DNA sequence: TGTGCCAGCAGCCAAGATGACCTGACAGGGAATTCACCCCTCCACTTT.

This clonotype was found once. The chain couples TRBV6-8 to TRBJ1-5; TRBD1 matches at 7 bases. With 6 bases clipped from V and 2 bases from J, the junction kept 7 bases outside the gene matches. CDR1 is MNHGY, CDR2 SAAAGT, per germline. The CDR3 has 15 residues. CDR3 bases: TGTGCCAGCAGATCACACAGGGGAGGCAATCAGCCCCAGCATTTT. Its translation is CASRSHRGGNQPQHF.

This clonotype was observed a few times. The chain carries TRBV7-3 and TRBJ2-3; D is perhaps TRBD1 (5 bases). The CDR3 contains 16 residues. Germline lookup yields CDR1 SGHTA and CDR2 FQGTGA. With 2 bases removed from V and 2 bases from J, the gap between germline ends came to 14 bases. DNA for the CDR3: TGTGCCAGCAGCTTAGGCGTGGGGCCTTTCACAGATACGCAGTATTTT. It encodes CASSLGVGPFTDTQYF.

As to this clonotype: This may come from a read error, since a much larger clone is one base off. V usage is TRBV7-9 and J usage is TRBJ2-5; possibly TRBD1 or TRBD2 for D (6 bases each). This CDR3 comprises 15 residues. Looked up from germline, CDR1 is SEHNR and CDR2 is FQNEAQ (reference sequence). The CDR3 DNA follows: TGTGTCAGCAGCCCTGTGGGGGGCCTCCAAGAGACCCAGTACTTC. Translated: CVSSPVGGLQETQYF.

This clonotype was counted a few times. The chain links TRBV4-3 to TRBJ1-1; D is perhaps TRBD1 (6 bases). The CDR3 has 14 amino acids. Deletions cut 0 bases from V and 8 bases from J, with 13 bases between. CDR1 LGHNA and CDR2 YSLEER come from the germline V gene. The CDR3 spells CASSQEPGDIEAFF. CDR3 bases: TGCGCCAGCAGCCAAGAACCAGGGGACATAGAAGCTTTCTTT.

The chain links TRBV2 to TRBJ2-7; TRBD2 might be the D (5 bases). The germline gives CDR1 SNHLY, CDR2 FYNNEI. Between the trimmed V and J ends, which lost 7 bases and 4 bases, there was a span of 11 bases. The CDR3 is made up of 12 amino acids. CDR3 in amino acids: CASMRVQYEQYV. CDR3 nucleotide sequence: TGTGCCAGCATGAGGGTTCAATACGAGCAGTACGTC.